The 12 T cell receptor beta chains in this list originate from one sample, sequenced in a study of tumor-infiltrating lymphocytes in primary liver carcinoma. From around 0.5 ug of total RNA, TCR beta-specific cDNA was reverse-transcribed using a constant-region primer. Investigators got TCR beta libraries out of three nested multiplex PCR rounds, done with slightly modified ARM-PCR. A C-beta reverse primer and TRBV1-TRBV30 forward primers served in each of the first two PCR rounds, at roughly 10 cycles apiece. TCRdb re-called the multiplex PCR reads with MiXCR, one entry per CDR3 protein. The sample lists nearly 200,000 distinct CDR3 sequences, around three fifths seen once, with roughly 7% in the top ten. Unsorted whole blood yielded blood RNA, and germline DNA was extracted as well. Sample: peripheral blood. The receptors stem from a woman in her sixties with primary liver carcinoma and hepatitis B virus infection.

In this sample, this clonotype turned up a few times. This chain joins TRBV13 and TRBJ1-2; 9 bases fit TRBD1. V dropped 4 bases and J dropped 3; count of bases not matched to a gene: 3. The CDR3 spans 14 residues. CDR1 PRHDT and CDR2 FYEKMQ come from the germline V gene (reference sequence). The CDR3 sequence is CASSSGQGDYGYTF. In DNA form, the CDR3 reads TGTGCCAGCAGCTCGGGACAGGGAGACTATGGCTACACCTTC.

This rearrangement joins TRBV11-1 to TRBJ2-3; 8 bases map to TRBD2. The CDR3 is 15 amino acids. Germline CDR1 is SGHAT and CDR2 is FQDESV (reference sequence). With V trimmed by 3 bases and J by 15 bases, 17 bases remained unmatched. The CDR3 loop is CASSFLGLVSDTRYF. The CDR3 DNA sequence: TGTGCCAGCAGCTTTCTGGGACTAGTCTCCGATACGCGATATTTT. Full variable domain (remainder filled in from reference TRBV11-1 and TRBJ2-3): EAEVAQSPRYKITEKSQAVAFWCDPISGHATLYWYRQILGQGPELLVQFQDESVVDDSQLPKDRFSAERLKGVDSTLKIQPAELGDSAMYLCASSFLGLVSDTRYFGPGTRLTVL.

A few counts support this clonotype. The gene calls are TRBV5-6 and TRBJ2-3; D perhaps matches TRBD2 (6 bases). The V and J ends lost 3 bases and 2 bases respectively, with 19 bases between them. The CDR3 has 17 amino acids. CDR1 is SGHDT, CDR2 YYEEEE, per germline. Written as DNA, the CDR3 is TGTGCCAGCAGCTCTACTGGGACTTCCTTCGACACAGATACGCAGTATTTT. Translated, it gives CASSSTGTSFDTDTQYF.

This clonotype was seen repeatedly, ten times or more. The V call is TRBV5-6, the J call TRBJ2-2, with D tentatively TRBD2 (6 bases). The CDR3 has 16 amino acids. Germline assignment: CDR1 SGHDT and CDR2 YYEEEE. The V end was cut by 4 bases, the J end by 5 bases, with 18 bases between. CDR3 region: CASSPRGEGRTGELFF. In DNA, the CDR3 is TGTGCCAGCAGCCCTCGGGGAGAGGGGAGGACCGGGGAGCTGTTTTTT.

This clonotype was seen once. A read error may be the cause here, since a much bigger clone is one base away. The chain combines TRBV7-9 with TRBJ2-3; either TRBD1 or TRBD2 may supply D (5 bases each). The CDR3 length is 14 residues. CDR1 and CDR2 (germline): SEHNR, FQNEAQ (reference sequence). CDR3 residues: CASSGTSSTVTQYF. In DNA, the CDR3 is TGTGCCAGCAGCGGGACGTCTAGCACAGTTACGCAGTATTTT.

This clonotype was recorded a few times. CDR3: CASSVLAGSYEQYF. In DNA form, the CDR3 reads TGTGCCAGCAGTGTCCTAGCGGGAAGCTACGAGCAGTACTTC. The chain uses TRBV6-4 and TRBJ2-7, with TRBD2 matching 9 bases. V was clipped by 4 bases and J by 3 bases; unmatched bases: 4. The V gene's germline CDR1 is MRHNA and CDR2 SNTAGT. There are 14 residues in the CDR3.

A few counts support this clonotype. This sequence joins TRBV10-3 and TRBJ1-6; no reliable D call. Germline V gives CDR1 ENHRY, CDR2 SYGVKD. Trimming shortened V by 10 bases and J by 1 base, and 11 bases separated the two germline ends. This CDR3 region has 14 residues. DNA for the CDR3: TGTGCCACCAGGACCGGATCCTATAATTCACCCCTCCACTTT. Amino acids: CATRTGSYNSPLHF.

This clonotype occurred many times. CDR3 sequence: CATSTGSGNTIYF. DNA of the CDR3: TGTGCCACCTCAACGGGCTCCGGAAACACCATATATTTT. V and J are TRBV11-2 and TRBJ1-3, with D unresolved. The CDR3 length is 13 residues. CDR1 SGHAT and CDR2 FQNNGV come from the germline V gene. V was trimmed by 10 bases and J by 4 bases, leaving 14 bases between them.

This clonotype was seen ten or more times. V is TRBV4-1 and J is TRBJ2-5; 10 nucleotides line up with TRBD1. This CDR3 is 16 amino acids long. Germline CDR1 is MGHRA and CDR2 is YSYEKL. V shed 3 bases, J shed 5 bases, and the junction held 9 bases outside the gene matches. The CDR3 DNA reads TGCGCCAGCAGCCACCATCCCGGGACAGGGGACGAGACCCAGTACTTC. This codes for CASSHHPGTGDETQYF.

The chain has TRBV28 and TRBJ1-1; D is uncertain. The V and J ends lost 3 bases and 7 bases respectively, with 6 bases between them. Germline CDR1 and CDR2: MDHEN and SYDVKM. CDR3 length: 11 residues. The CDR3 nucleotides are TGTGCCAGCAGTTTCTCCTTTGAAGCTTTCTTT. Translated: CASSFSFEAFF.

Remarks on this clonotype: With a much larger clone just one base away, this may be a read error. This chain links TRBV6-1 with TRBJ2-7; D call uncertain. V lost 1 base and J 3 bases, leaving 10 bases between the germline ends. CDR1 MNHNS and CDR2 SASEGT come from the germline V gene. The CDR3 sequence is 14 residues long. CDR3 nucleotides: TGTGCCAGCAGTGAAGTAGGGCGTTACTACGAGCAGTACTTC. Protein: CASSEVGRYYEQYF.

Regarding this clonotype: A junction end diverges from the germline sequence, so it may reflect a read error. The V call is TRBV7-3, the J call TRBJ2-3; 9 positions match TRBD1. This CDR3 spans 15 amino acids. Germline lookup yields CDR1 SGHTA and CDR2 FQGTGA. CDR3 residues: CASSPTGTGTDTEYF. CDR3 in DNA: TGTGCCAGCAGCCCTACCGGGACAGGGACAGATACGGAGTATTTT.